This is a list of T cell receptor beta chains from one sample in a study of blood T cell repertoires in COVID-19. The repertoire was sequenced with immunoSEQ multiplex PCR; TCRdb's copy has only in-frame clones and lacks some. The top ten hold around 16% of the sample, which has about 14,000 clones, 87% seen once. The material sequenced was peripheral blood. The receptors come from a human donor with active COVID-19. The donor label of this sample is uncertain. The conserved cysteine and the conserved F or W are not part of the CDR3 here. D genes are given only for firm matches.

TRBV6-1	NA	TRBJ1-3	ASSERTDRNTIY
TRBV18	TRBD1	TRBJ1-1	ASSPGGTGQPEAF
TRBV18	NA	TRBJ2-3	ASSPVRSTDTQY
TRBV7-6	TRBD2	TRBJ2-1	ASSPRTRSRNEQF
TRBV3-1/TRBV3-2	NA	TRBJ1-1	ASSQDLAAEAF
TRBV7-2	NA	TRBJ2-5	ASSFGFQETQY
TRBV9	NA	TRBJ1-1	ASSAAGALRTEAF
TRBV18	TRBD1	TRBJ1-6	ASSPGTAFNSPLH
TRBV3-1/TRBV3-2	NA	TRBJ1-6	ASSQERSNSPLH
TRBV6-5	TRBD1	TRBJ1-6	ASSSDRGVSPLH
TRBV2	NA	TRBJ1-5	ASRGRGFLPQH
TRBV11-2	TRBD2	TRBJ2-3	ASSQTRGTSGRLDTQY
TRBV25-1	TRBD1	TRBJ1-1	ASRIQGGTEAF
TRBV6-1	NA	TRBJ2-6	ASSDWSSGANVLT
TRBV28	TRBD1	TRBJ2-2	ASSLNRGNTGELF
TRBV3-1/TRBV3-2	TRBD2	TRBJ2-7	ASSQELAGTYEQY
TRBV6-6	TRBD1	TRBJ2-7	ASSSPRDSLAYEQY
TRBV5-5	NA	TRBJ2-7	ASSFNPGPYEQY
TRBV5-1	NA	TRBJ1-1	ASSLGANTEAF
TRBV28	NA	TRBJ1-3	ASSYRPLGGNTIY
TRBV4-1	TRBD1	TRBJ1-2	ASSQDLGQGSGYT
TRBV28	NA	TRBJ2-5	ARSTRGQPKTQY
TRBV28	TRBD2	TRBJ2-1	ASSRTSRGQF
TRBV5-1	NA	TRBJ2-5	ASSRAGSGQETQY
TRBV2	TRBD2	TRBJ2-2	ASSIGTSGGAGELF
TRBV2	NA	TRBJ2-2	ASSGLTNTGELF
TRBV4-1	TRBD1	TRBJ1-2	ASSPTTTGGYGYT
TRBV5-4	TRBD1	TRBJ2-7	ASSPRQGAGEQY
TRBV7-9	NA	TRBJ2-3	ASSETSTDTQY
TRBV4-3	TRBD1	TRBJ1-2	ASSQDWTGATGYT
TRBV3-1/TRBV3-2	NA	TRBJ1-2	ASSQGDWNGYT
TRBV5-8	NA	TRBJ1-1	ASRQGGREKTF
TRBV11-3	NA	TRBJ1-5	ASSLGAGFPNQPQH
TRBV6-6	TRBD1	TRBJ1-2	ASTPGQGALVGYT
TRBV4-2	NA	TRBJ2-7	ASSQVGGPREQY
TRBV7-8	NA	TRBJ2-7	ASSAPQGEQY
TRBV6-5	TRBD1	TRBJ2-5	ASSLTGSATQY
TRBV6-5	NA	TRBJ2-5	ASSLAETQY
TRBV7-9	NA	TRBJ2-5	ASSWGQLQETQY
TRBV14	TRBD1	TRBJ1-4	ASSSTGVHEKLF
TRBV27	NA	TRBJ2-6	ASSPRWGAPGANVLT